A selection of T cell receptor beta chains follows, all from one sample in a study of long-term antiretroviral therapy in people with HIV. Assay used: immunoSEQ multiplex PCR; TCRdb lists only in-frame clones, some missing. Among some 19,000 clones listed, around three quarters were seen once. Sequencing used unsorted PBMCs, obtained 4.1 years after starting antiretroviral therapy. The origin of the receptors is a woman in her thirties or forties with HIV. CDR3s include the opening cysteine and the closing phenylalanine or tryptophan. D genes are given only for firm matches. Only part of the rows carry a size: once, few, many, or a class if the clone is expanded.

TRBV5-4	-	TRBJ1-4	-	CASSLDVGGDEKLFF	TGTGCCAGCAGCTTGGATGTGGGGGGAGATGAAAAACTGTTTTTT
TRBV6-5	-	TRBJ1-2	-	CASSYSAGGYGYTF	TGTGCCAGCAGTTACTCGGCCGGAGGCTATGGCTACACCTTC
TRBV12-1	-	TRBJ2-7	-	CASSKIWTGGEQYF	TGTGCCAGCAGCAAAATCTGGACAGGGGGCGAGCAGTACTTC
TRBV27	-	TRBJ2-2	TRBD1	CASSFEGQGVSNTGELFF	TGTGCCAGCAGTTTCGAGGGACAGGGGGTGTCGAACACCGGGGAGCTGTTTTTT
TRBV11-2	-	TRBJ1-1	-	CASSFLNTEAFF	TGTGCCAGCAGCTTTCTGAACACTGAAGCTTTCTTT
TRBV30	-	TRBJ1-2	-	CAWSTGGATLRGYTF	TGTGCCTGGAGTACCGGGGGGGCGACCCTTCGTGGCTACACCTTC
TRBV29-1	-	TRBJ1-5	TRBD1	CSFVGQGDQPQHF	TGCAGCTTTGTAGGACAGGGGGATCAGCCCCAGCATTTT
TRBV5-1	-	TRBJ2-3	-	CASSSDGTDTQYF	TGCGCCAGCAGCTCCGACGGCACAGATACGCAGTATTTT
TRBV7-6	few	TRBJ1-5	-	CASSLAAGVRNQPQHF	TGTGCCAGCAGCTTAGCAGCAGGGGTGAGAAATCAGCCCCAGCATTTT
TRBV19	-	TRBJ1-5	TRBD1	CASSVTGDNQPQHF	TGTGCCAGTAGTGTTACAGGGGATAATCAGCCCCAGCATTTT
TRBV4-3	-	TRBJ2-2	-	CASSQDGGYRPTENTGELFF	TGCGCCAGCAGCCAAGACGGTGGCTACCGCCCGACTGAGAACACCGGGGAGCTGTTTTTT
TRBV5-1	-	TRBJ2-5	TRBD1	CASSLAQAGGQETQYF	TGCGCCAGCAGCTTGGCCCAAGCAGGGGGCCAAGAGACCCAGTACTTC